These 27 T cell receptor beta chains originate from one sample sequenced in a study of HIV-infected children after antiretroviral therapy interruption. The treatment is: PENTA 11 planned treatment interruption arm or continuous ART arm. RNA-based 3' RACE libraries used unique molecular identifiers. TCRdb called the 3' RACE reads again in MiXCR, with one record for every CDR3 protein. Of around 50,000 distinct CDR3 sequences listed, 4.3% are singletons. This specimen consisted of CD45RA+ CD4+ T cells from PBMCs, pooled from several time points, obtained from a donor given antiretroviral therapy, either interrupted or continuous. Indicated subset: naive CD4+ CD45RA+ CD45RO- T cells. These receptors were obtained from a pool of human donors with HIV.

This clonotype was recorded many times. The V and J genes are TRBV6-6 and TRBJ1-1; no definite D call. The CDR3 has 15 amino acids. Per germline, CDR1 MNHNY and CDR2 SVGAGI (reference sequence). Trimming took 2 bases from V and 0 from J, leaving 10 bases between them. The CDR3 sequence: CASSYEVNLNTEAFF. The CDR3 DNA follows: TGTGCCAGCAGTTACGAGGTAAACCTGAACACTGAAGCTTTCTTT.

This clonotype was recorded many times. This chain uses TRBV5-1 with TRBJ2-1; 9 bases agree with TRBD1. Trimming cost V 4 bases and J 7 bases; bases outside gene matches: 12. The CDR3 has 16 amino acids. Germline V gives CDR1 SGHRS, CDR2 YFSETQ. CDR3 region: CASSGKVQGAQNEQFF. CDR3 DNA: TGCGCCAGCAGCGGGAAGGTACAGGGGGCGCAGAATGAGCAGTTCTTC. The whole variable domain, remainder taken from reference TRBV5-1 and TRBJ2-1, is KAGVTQTPRYLIKTRGQQVTLSCSPISGHRSVSWYQQTPGQGLQFLFEYFSETQRNKGNFPGRFSGRQFSNSRSEMNVSTLELGDSALYLCASSGKVQGAQNEQFFGPGTRLTVL.

The chain uses TRBV2 and TRBJ2-7; 7 bases line up with TRBD1. There are 14 residues in the CDR3. Per the germline V gene, CDR1 is SNHLY and CDR2 is FYNNEI. V shed 4 bases and J 5 bases; nucleotides not matched to a gene: 8. The CDR3 loop reads CASSALAQGHEQYF. The CDR3 DNA reads TGTGCCAGCAGTGCTCTAGCACAGGGGCACGAGCAGTACTTC.

This clonotype was picked up many times. This chain uses TRBV18 with TRBJ2-3, with TRBD2 identical over 8 bases. V dropped 3 bases and J dropped 2; count of bases not matched to a gene: 7. CDR3 length: 16 amino acids. Germline V gene lookup returns CDR1 KGHSH and CDR2 LQKENI. Here the CDR3 reads CASSPGPGLDTDTQYF. The CDR3 coding sequence is TGTGCCAGCTCACCTGGACCGGGACTAGACACAGATACGCAGTATTTT.

This clonotype appeared many times. This rearrangement joins TRBV4-1 to TRBJ2-7; D perhaps matches TRBD2 (5 bases). The germline gives CDR1 MGHRA, CDR2 YSYEKL. V lost 1 base, J lost 7 bases, and 17 bases lay in between. The CDR3 is 15 amino acids. CDR3 coding DNA: TGCGCCAGCAGCCAAGGAGGGCAGGTAACGGGGGAGCAGTACTTC. Protein sequence: CASSQGGQVTGEQYF.

In this sample, this clonotype turned up a few times. The chain carries TRBV2 and TRBJ1-2; tentative D call: TRBD1 (6 bases). Germline V gives CDR1 SNHLY, CDR2 FYNNEI. Between the trimmed V and J ends, which lost 4 bases and 0 bases, there was a span of 12 bases. The CDR3 covers 15 residues. In DNA, the CDR3 is TGTGCCAGCAGTGCGGGGGCCGCCTCTAACTATGGCTACACCTTC. Translation: CASSAGAASNYGYTF. The full variable domain, with the rest looked up from reference TRBV2 and TRBJ1-2, is EPEVTQTPSHQVTQMGQEVILRCVPISNHLYFYWYRQILGQKVEFLVSFYNNEISEKSEIFDDQFSVERPDGSNFTLKIRSTKLEDSAMYFCASSAGAASNYGYTFGSGTRLTVV.

This clonotype was found many times. The chain employs TRBV29-1 and TRBJ1-5, with 7 bases aligning to TRBD1. Germline V gene lookup returns CDR1 SQVTM and CDR2 ANQGSEA. Losses at the gene ends were 7 bases for V and 2 bases for J; bases not matched to a gene: 8. The CDR3 sequence is 14 residues long. The CDR3 DNA is TGCAGCGCTAGACAGGGATATGGCAATCAGCCCCAGCATTTT. Translation: CSARQGYGNQPQHF.

This clonotype was counted many times. This chain uses TRBV2 with TRBJ2-3; D is possibly TRBD1 (5 bases). The V gene lost 3 bases and the J gene lost 4 bases, with 5 bases spanning the gap. This CDR3 spans 12 amino acids. Germline CDR1 and CDR2: SNHLY and FYNNEI. CDR3 residues: CASSDRADTQYF. For the CDR3, the DNA is TGTGCCAGCAGTGACAGGGCAGATACGCAGTATTTT.

This clonotype was found many times. The chain carries TRBV7-2 and TRBJ2-7; weak D call: TRBD1 (5 bases). V was cut by 1 base and J by 0 bases, with 10 bases left in between. There are 15 residues in the CDR3. Germline V gives CDR1 SGHTA, CDR2 FQGNSA. The CDR3 DNA reads TGTGCCAGCAGCTTAGGACAGATATACTCCTACGAGCAGTACTTC. Protein product: CASSLGQIYSYEQYF.

This clonotype was seen a few times. The genes are TRBV10-1 and TRBJ2-2; D is ambiguous. The CDR3 extends over 12 amino acids. V was clipped by 6 bases and J by 1 base, with 3 bases between them. Per the germline V gene, CDR1 is WNHNN and CDR2 is SYGVQD (reference sequence). In DNA form, the CDR3 reads TGCGCCAGCAGCGAGAACACCGGGGAGCTGTTTTTT. Its protein product is CASSENTGELFF.

This clonotype was seen at least ten times. The chain has TRBV6-1 and TRBJ2-1; D call uncertain. This CDR3 contains 13 residues. CDR1 MNHNS and CDR2 SASEGT come from the germline V gene. The ends were cut back, 2 bases at V and 3 bases at J, with 5 bases in the middle. Here the CDR3 DNA reads TGTGCCAGCAGTGAAATTGGCTACAATGAGCAGTTCTTC. It translates to CASSEIGYNEQFF.

The chain links TRBV20-1 to TRBJ2-7; a possible D gene is TRBD2 (5 bases). The germline V and J ends were trimmed by 5 bases and 10 bases, with 18 bases remaining between them. Germline V gene sequence: CDR1 DFQATT, CDR2 SNEGSKA (reference sequence). The CDR3 runs to 12 residues. The CDR3, as DNA: TGCAGTGCTGGGGAGAGCTCCTATGAACAGTACTTC. Translated: CSAGESSYEQYF.

This clonotype occurred a few times. The chain employs TRBV19 and TRBJ1-2; the D is unclear. The length of the CDR3 is 14 residues. The V gene's germline CDR1 is LNHDA and CDR2 SQIVND (reference sequence). Trimming left V 3 bases short and J 5 bases short, with 13 bases between. The CDR3 nucleotides read TGTGCCAGTAGTATCCCCAGCGGCCTATATGGCTACACCTTC. Translating gives CASSIPSGLYGYTF.

This clonotype was seen a few times. V usage is TRBV4-1 and J usage is TRBJ1-2, with TRBD1 as a possible D gene (5 bases). The germline V gene has CDR1 MGHRA and CDR2 YSYEKL. Trimming took off 3 bases at V and 2 bases at J, with 16 bases between the two ends. This CDR3 has 16 amino acids. DNA of the CDR3: TGCGCCAGCAGCCAGGCAGCAGGGAAGGGAAACTATGGCTACACCTTC. Translating it yields CASSQAAGKGNYGYTF.

J is TRBJ2-5 and V is TRBV27, with 9 bases fitting TRBD2. Germline V gene data show CDR1 as MNHEY and CDR2 as SMNVEV (reference sequence). V was clipped by 3 bases and J by 2 bases; unmatched bases: 1. This CDR3 region has 14 residues. CDR3 nucleotides: TGTGCCAGCAGTTTTGCGGGGGGGCAAGAGACCCAGTACTTC. Amino acids: CASSFAGGQETQYF.

This clonotype showed up many times. The rearrangement joins TRBV5-1 to TRBJ2-1, with 8 bases matching TRBD1. The CDR3 has 15 amino acids. Germline CDR1 and CDR2: SGHRS and YFSETQ. The V gene end was trimmed by 1 base and the J gene end by 4 bases; junction bases not matched to a gene: 4. The CDR3 bases are TGCGCCAGCAGCTTGCTGGACAGGGATTACAATGAGCAGTTCTTC. It yields the protein CASSLLDRDYNEQFF.

Ten or more counts support this clonotype. This chain uses TRBV30 with TRBJ2-5; D is unclear. V lost 0 bases to trimming and J lost 2 bases, with 7 bases between them. CDR1 and CDR2 (germline): GTSNPN, SVGIG (reference sequence). CDR3 length: 13 residues. CDR3 nucleotide sequence: TGTGCCTGGAGTGTACTGTCGCAAGAGACCCAGTACTTC. Translation gives CAWSVLSQETQYF.

This clonotype was observed at least ten times. The V call is TRBV2, the J call TRBJ1-1; D unclear. Germline CDR1 and CDR2: SNHLY and FYNNEI. The V gene lost 5 bases and the J gene lost 1 base, with 17 bases spanning the gap. This CDR3 has 16 residues. The CDR3 DNA is TGTGCCAGCAGTCAAGGGTGGGCGACGAGGAACACTGAAGCTTTCTTT. This encodes CASSQGWATRNTEAFF.

In its sample, this clonotype was seen many times. This chain connects TRBV23-1 to TRBJ1-1; D possibly corresponds to TRBD1 (6 bases). TRBV23-1 is an open reading frame whose function is uncertain. Trimming stripped 4 bases from V and 5 bases from J, with 14 bases between. This CDR3 is 14 amino acids long. The CDR3 region is CASSPRQVFTEAFF. The CDR3, as DNA: TGCGCCAGCAGTCCTAGACAGGTTTTTACTGAAGCTTTCTTT.

This clonotype was seen many times. V usage is TRBV3-1 and J usage is TRBJ2-7; 9 nucleotides line up with TRBD2. The ends lost 0 bases at V and 5 bases at J; junction bases unmatched: 5. The germline V gene has CDR1 LGHDT and CDR2 YNNKEL (reference sequence). The CDR3 is 15 residues long. CDR3 sequence (DNA): TGTGCCAGCAGCCAAGAAAATAGCGGGGGCGACGAGCAGTACTTC. Translated: CASSQENSGGDEQYF.

This clonotype was picked up many times. The chain has TRBV14 and TRBJ2-2; a weak D match, TRBD2 (5 bases). Germline lookup yields CDR1 SGHDN and CDR2 FVKESK. The V gene lost 4 bases and the J gene lost 6 bases, with 6 bases spanning the gap. The CDR3 is made up of 12 amino acids. CDR3 residues: CASSRGPGELFF. The CDR3 DNA follows: TGTGCCAGCAGCCGCGGGCCCGGGGAGCTGTTTTTT.

This clonotype was detected ten times or more. This rearrangement joins TRBV29-1 to TRBJ2-1; D possibly corresponds to TRBD1 (6 bases). The V gene lost 1 base and the J gene lost 10 bases, with 14 bases spanning the gap. This CDR3 region has 13 residues. Looked up from germline, CDR1 is SQVTM and CDR2 is ANQGSEA. This CDR3 is CSVEGQGKVEQFF. The CDR3 nucleotides are TGCAGCGTTGAAGGGCAGGGGAAAGTGGAGCAGTTCTTC.

This clonotype appeared many times. The chain is built from TRBV6-1 and TRBJ1-6; D is possibly TRBD1 (5 bases). V was trimmed by 1 base and J by 7 bases, leaving 11 bases between them. From germline, CDR1 is MNHNS and CDR2 SASEGT. The CDR3 runs 15 residues. The CDR3 DNA follows: TGTGCCAGCAGTGAAGATCGGGGCCCAAATTCACCCCTCCACTTT. Encoded protein: CASSEDRGPNSPLHF.

This clonotype was seen many times. The chain is built from TRBV20-1 and TRBJ1-1; TRBD1 agrees at 9 bases. This CDR3 has 13 amino acids. V lost 6 bases, J lost 4 bases, and 6 bases stayed unmatched. In germline, CDR1 is DFQATT, CDR2 SNEGSKA (reference sequence). The CDR3 here is CSAPSDRGTEAFF. CDR3 in DNA: TGCAGTGCCCCTTCGGACAGGGGCACTGAAGCTTTCTTT.

This chain uses TRBV20-1 with TRBJ1-1, with a weak D call TRBD1 (5 bases). In germline, CDR1 is DFQATT, CDR2 SNEGSKA (reference sequence). The CDR3 sequence is 13 residues long. Trimming cost V 4 bases and J 6 bases, with 15 bases left between them. The CDR3 loop is CSATDPLGPEAFF. The CDR3 DNA reads TGCAGTGCTACGGATCCTCTGGGACCTGAAGCTTTCTTT.

The chain recombines TRBV28 with TRBJ2-3, with TRBD2 matching over 14 bases. The length of the CDR3 is 17 residues. Germline assignment: CDR1 MDHEN and CDR2 SYDVKM. Losses at the gene ends were 5 bases for V and 0 bases for J; bases not matched to a gene: 4. The CDR3 sequence: CASSTGLAGESTDTQYF. As DNA, the CDR3 is TGTGCCAGCAGTACGGGACTAGCGGGGGAGAGCACAGATACGCAGTATTTT.

The rearrangement uses TRBV5-1 and TRBJ1-6; unclear D gene. The germline V and J ends were trimmed by 7 bases and 7 bases, with 12 bases remaining between them. Germline CDR1 and CDR2: SGHRS and YFSETQ. This CDR3 is 13 amino acids long. CDR3 amino acids: CASSERGNSPLHF. The CDR3 region has the DNA TGCGCCAGCTCGGAGAGAGGGAATTCACCCCTCCACTTT.